Each of the 27 T cell receptor beta chains below was sequenced from the same sample in a study of sequential checkpoint blockade in melanoma. Assay used: immunoSEQ multiplex PCR; TCRdb lists only in-frame clones, some missing. The sample has about 20,000 clones, 65% to 75% seen once. Treatment meaning: randomized to nivolumab then ipilimumab (arm A) or the reverse (arm B). The sequenced sample was tumor tissue (inferred from file names), obtained from a patient given nivolumab and ipilimumab in sequence. The receptors originated from a human donor with melanoma.

The chain carries TRBV5-1 and TRBJ2-7, with a possible D match to TRBD2 (5 bases). The V end was cut by 4 bases, the J end by 2 bases, with 13 bases between. The CDR3 runs 14 residues. Germline CDR1 is SGHRS and CDR2 is YFSETQ. CDR3 loop: CASSPLGLPYEQYF. The CDR3 bases are TGCGCCAGCAGCCCGCTTGGACTGCCCTACGAGCAGTACTTC.

The chain joins TRBV11-3 to TRBJ1-3; D call uncertain. V lost 1 base to trimming and J lost 1 base, with 5 bases between them. Germline V gene data show CDR1 as SGHNT and CDR2 as YENEEA. The CDR3 totals 14 residues. The CDR3 is CASSLGGSGNTIYF. The CDR3 region has the DNA TGTGCCAGCAGCTTAGGAGGGTCTGGAAACACCATATATTTT.

V and J are TRBV18 and TRBJ1-5, with 7 bases fitting TRBD1. V lost 3 bases to trimming and J lost 3 bases; unmatched junction nucleotides: 2. CDR1 is KGHSH, CDR2 LQKENI, per germline. This CDR3 spans 14 amino acids. CDR3 sequence: CASSPDRNNQPQHF. Written as DNA, the CDR3 is TGTGCCAGCTCACCGGACAGGAACAATCAGCCCCAGCATTTT.

The chain uses TRBV6-4 and TRBJ2-2; no clear D. Germline V lookup: CDR1 MRHNA, CDR2 SNTAGT. This CDR3 spans 13 amino acids. Trimming shortened V by 2 bases and J by 3 bases, and 4 bases separated the two germline ends. The CDR3 DNA reads TGTGCCAGCAGTGACAGGGACACCGGGGAGCTGTTTTTT. This sequence encodes CASSDRDTGELFF.

This clone was observed a few times. Written as DNA, the CDR3 is TGTGCCAGCAGCTTAAACGTTGTATCTGGGGCCAACGTCCTGACTTTC. Amino acids: CASSLNVVSGANVLTF. V and J are TRBV7-6 and TRBJ2-6; D unclear. CDR3 length: 16 residues. The V end lost 2 bases, the J end lost 1 base, and 9 bases lay between the germline ends. CDR1 SGHVS and CDR2 FNYEAQ come from the germline V gene. Based on the CDR3 plus reference TRBV7-6 and TRBJ2-6, the full variable domain is GAGVSQSPRYKVTKRGQDVALRCDPISGHVSLYWYRQALGQGPEFLTYFNYEAQQDKSGLPNDRFSAERPEGSISTLTIQRTEQRDSAMYRCASSLNVVSGANVLTFGAGSRLTVL.

This clone is termed medium-sized. The DNA of the CDR3 is TGCGCCAGCAGCTTGTATAGGGACGGGACTGAAGCTTTCTTT. It specifies CASSLYRDGTEAFF. The chain combines TRBV5-1 with TRBJ1-1, with D possibly TRBD1 on 5 matching bases. The V end lost 1 base, the J end lost 5 bases, and 12 bases lay between the germline ends. Germline-derived CDR1 and CDR2 are SGHRS and YFSETQ. The CDR3 runs to 14 residues.

CDR3 coding DNA: TGTGCCAGCAGATTTAGCGGGGGGGCCGAGCAGTACTTC. This sequence encodes CASRFSGGAEQYF. This chain connects TRBV27 to TRBJ2-7; TRBD2 matches 11 bases. The CDR3 runs to 13 residues. Germline CDR1 MNHEY, CDR2 SMNVEV (reference sequence). V shed 6 bases and J 6 bases; nucleotides not matched to a gene: 4.

This clone is medium-sized within its sample. V usage is TRBV11-3 and J usage is TRBJ1-3; possibly TRBD1 for D (5 bases). V was cut by 2 bases and J by 0 bases, with 5 bases left in between. The CDR3 consists of 14 residues. The V gene's germline CDR1 is SGHNT and CDR2 YENEEA. The CDR3 DNA reads TGTGCCAGCAGCTTACAGGGCTCTGGAAACACCATATATTTT. It is translated as CASSLQGSGNTIYF.

The V and J genes are TRBV12-5 and TRBJ2-7, with 9 bases fitting TRBD1. The germline CDR1 and CDR2 sequences are LGHNT and FRNRAP. V was pared by 5 bases and J by 7 bases, with 9 bases of the junction left unmatched. The CDR3 consists of 14 residues. CDR3 in amino acids: CASGKQGAPGEQYF. CDR3 bases: TGTGCTAGTGGTAAACAGGGGGCCCCGGGAGAGCAGTACTTC.

The chain carries TRBV10-2 and TRBJ2-7, with a tentative D call TRBD2 (5 bases). V lost 0 bases to trimming and J lost 3 bases, with 21 bases between them. This CDR3 is built from 18 residues. Germline-derived CDR1 and CDR2 are WSHSY and SAAADI. Written as DNA, the CDR3 is TGCGCCAGCAGTGAGTCGATCTCGGGGTCCACCTGGATCTACGAGCAGTACTTC. It is translated as CASSESISGSTWIYEQYF.

The chain uses TRBV6-8 and TRBJ2-7; D is undetermined. Germline CDR1 MNHGY, CDR2 SAAAGT. This CDR3 has 16 amino acids. The germline V and J ends were trimmed by 0 bases and 4 bases, with 16 bases remaining between them. As DNA, the CDR3 is TGTGCCAGCAGTTACTCCCGTTGGGAATTGGTGTACGAGCAGTACTTC. This codes for CASSYSRWELVYEQYF.

This sequence joins TRBV12-5 and TRBJ1-1; D gene ambiguous. This CDR3 contains 17 residues. The germline V and J ends were trimmed by 0 bases and 9 bases, with 23 bases remaining between them. Germline CDR1 is LGHNT and CDR2 is FRNRAP. In DNA, the CDR3 is TGTGCTAGTGGTTTGGTACCTGGGAACCGCGCTGGAGGAAAAGCTTTCTTT. Translated, it gives CASGLVPGNRAGGKAFF.

The genes are TRBV6-9 and TRBJ2-7; 9 positions agree with TRBD2. The germline gives CDR1 MNHGY, CDR2 SVAAGI. The V and J ends lost 4 bases and 2 bases, in that order; junction bases with no gene match: 3. The CDR3 runs 14 residues. This CDR3 reads CASSSSGAAYEQYF. The DNA of the CDR3 is TGTGCCAGCAGTTCTAGCGGGGCGGCCTACGAGCAGTACTTC.

The V call is TRBV11-3, the J call TRBJ2-1; 11 bases agree with TRBD2. This CDR3 comprises 16 residues. Germline trimming cut 5 bases from V and 2 bases from J; bases unmatched to any gene: 5. CDR1 is SGHNT, CDR2 YENEEA, per germline. The chain's CDR3 is CASSIAGLAAYNEQFF. The CDR3 region has the DNA TGTGCCAGCAGCATCGCGGGACTAGCGGCCTACAATGAGCAGTTCTTC. The entire variable domain, with the rest obtained from reference TRBV11-3 and TRBJ2-1, is as follows: EAGVVQSPRYKIIEKKQPVAFWCNPISGHNTLYWYLQNLGQGPELLIRYENEEAVDDSQLPKDRFSAERLKGVDSTLKIQPAELGDSAVYLCASSIAGLAAYNEQFFGPGTRLTVL.

This clone was observed a few times. The rearrangement uses TRBV15 and TRBJ1-1; TRBD1 matches 7 bases. Germline V CDR1 and CDR2: LNHNV, YYDKDF (reference sequence). The V gene end was trimmed by 0 bases and the J gene end by 5 bases; junction bases not matched to a gene: 9. The CDR3 covers 16 residues. CDR3 nucleotide sequence: TGTGCCACCAGCAGAGATAGGTTGCAGGGGGGAACTGAAGCTTTCTTT. Translating it yields CATSRDRLQGGTEAFF.

This sequence joins TRBV6-8 and TRBJ1-4; no clear D. This CDR3 region has 13 residues. V dropped 10 bases and J dropped 5 bases, with 14 bases sitting between them. CDR1 MNHGY and CDR2 SAAAGT come from the germline V gene. CDR3 loop: CATTRNQNEKLFF. CDR3 in DNA: TGTGCCACCACGAGAAATCAGAATGAAAAACTGTTTTTT.

Turning to this clone: An end of the junction differs from the germline gene, which may be a read error. A base was left unread or ambiguous, and X is written for its residue. V gene TRBV6-8 combines with J gene TRBJ2-7; 7 bases are shared with TRBD1. Germline V gives CDR1 MNHGY, CDR2 SAAAGT. This CDR3 has 15 residues. CDR3 in DNA: TGTGCCAGCAGGTCGTTATCCAGGGGGACCTACGAGCRGTACTTC. Amino acid sequence: CASRSLSRGTYEXYF.

The chain employs TRBV9 and TRBJ2-1, with TRBD2 matching over 9 bases. The length of the CDR3 is 14 residues. V was pared by 3 bases and J by 4 bases, with 2 bases of the junction left unmatched. Germline V gene data show CDR1 as SGDLS and CDR2 as YYNGEE. CDR3 DNA sequence: TGTGCCAGCAGCGCAGCGGGGGGATACAATGAGCAGTTCTTC. This codes for CASSAAGGYNEQFF.

The chain carries TRBV30 and TRBJ2-7, with D possibly matching TRBD2 (6 bases). The ends were cut back, 4 bases at V and 4 bases at J, with 17 bases in the middle. This CDR3 spans 14 amino acids. Germline CDR1 GTSNPN, CDR2 SVGIG (reference sequence). The CDR3 loop is CAWNRDFGDYEQYF. The CDR3, as DNA: TGTGCCTGGAACCGGGACTTTGGGGATTACGAGCAGTACTTC.

As for this clone: An end of the junction does not agree with germline; a read error may underlie this. The V and J genes are TRBV12-5 and TRBJ2-7; possibly TRBD1 for D (5 bases). CDR3 length: 14 amino acids. Germline V gene data show CDR1 as LGHNT and CDR2 as FRNRAP. DNA for the CDR3: TGTGCTAGTGGCTTGGGGTACAGGAGTGACGAGCAGTACTTC. Its protein product is CASGLGYRSDEQYF.

The gene calls are TRBV29-1 and TRBJ2-7; D possibly corresponds to TRBD2 (5 bases). Germline V gives CDR1 SQVTM, CDR2 ANQGSEA. V was clipped by 6 bases and J by 2 bases, with 14 bases between them. The CDR3 extends over 13 amino acids. This CDR3 reads CSVADGETYEQYF. DNA of the CDR3: TGCAGCGTGGCGGACGGGGAAACCTACGAGCAGTACTTC.

This clone was recorded only once. CDR3 bases: TGTGCCAGCAGTGAAGCGCTCCGGAGTGAAAGAGCACGGGTCTCTGGAAACACCATATATTTT. It translates to CASSEALRSERARVSGNTIYF. The V gene is TRBV6-1, the J gene TRBJ1-3, with D uncertain. The CDR3 extends over 21 amino acids. The germline V and J ends were trimmed by 0 bases and 0 bases, with 24 bases remaining between them. Germline V CDR1 and CDR2: MNHNS, SASEGT.

The V and J genes are TRBV15 and TRBJ1-6; TRBD1 aligns across 7 bases. This CDR3 has 17 residues. Germline V lookup: CDR1 LNHNV, CDR2 YYDKDF (reference sequence). Germline trimming cut 3 bases from V and 1 base from J; bases unmatched to any gene: 6. CDR3 DNA sequence: TGTGCCACCAGCAGCAGACAGGGACGGTCCTATAATTCACCCCTCCACTTT. It yields the protein CATSSRQGRSYNSPLHF.

This clone was counted only a few times. The chain carries TRBV7-6 and TRBJ2-5, with D perhaps matching TRBD1 or TRBD2 (7 bases each). CDR1 is SGHVS and CDR2 is FNYEAQ in the germline V gene. Trimming shortened V by 7 bases and J by 5 bases, and 23 bases separated the two germline ends. The CDR3 spans 16 residues. CDR3 bases: TGTGCCAGCACAGGGGGGTCGGCGGGGGCCGGGGAGACCCAGTACTTC. It encodes CASTGGSAGAGETQYF.

The rearrangement uses TRBV28 and TRBJ2-1; TRBD1 might be the D (6 bases). The CDR3 extends over 15 amino acids. Trimming cost V 2 bases and J 8 bases, with 16 bases left between them. Germline V gives CDR1 MDHEN, CDR2 SYDVKM. CDR3 nucleotide sequence: TGTGCCAGCAGTTTACCCCAGGGGTTTGGGGATGAGCAGTTCTTC. Translation: CASSLPQGFGDEQFF.

In this sample, this clone is medium-sized. V usage is TRBV9 and J usage is TRBJ2-7, with D tentatively TRBD2 (5 bases). Germline lookup yields CDR1 SGDLS and CDR2 YYNGEE. V was trimmed by 3 bases and J by 7 bases, leaving 23 bases between them. This CDR3 has 16 residues. Here the CDR3 reads CASSAGYDSTLREQYF. CDR3 coding DNA: TGTGCCAGCAGCGCGGGATACGACTCCACTTTGAGGGAGCAGTACTTC.

Written as DNA, the CDR3 is TGTGCCAGCAAACCCGATGGTGGAAACACCATATATTTT. Protein product: CASKPDGGNTIYF. The rearrangement joins TRBV12-5 to TRBJ1-3; D not resolved. CDR3 length: 13 amino acids. Germline V gives CDR1 LGHNT, CDR2 FRNRAP.